The 18 T cell receptor beta chains presented below share a single source sample, sequenced in a study of a mutant IDH1 vaccine in newly diagnosed glioma. These receptors lack a known antigen. Time point here: week 11, during vaccination. The content of each vaccine dose was 300 ug of mutant IDH1 20-mer peptide, and topical imiquimod accompanied it. TCRdb's copy holds only in-frame clones and misses some; the assay was immunoSEQ multiplex PCR. The sample shows about 64,000 clones, roughly 80% of them seen only once. Material: PBMCs, obtained from a glioma patient whose treatment included an IDH1 peptide vaccine. The source is a woman in her forties or fifties with glioma.

This chain links TRBV15 with TRBJ2-7; the D is unclear. Deletions cut 0 bases from V and 3 bases from J, with 6 bases between. The CDR3 spans 13 residues. The germline V gene has CDR1 LNHNV and CDR2 YYDKDF (reference sequence). CDR3 in DNA: TGTGCCACCAGCAGAGAACCGAGCTACGAGCAGTACTTC. Its translation is CATSREPSYEQYF.

This clone was picked up a small number of times. V and J are TRBV30 and TRBJ1-2; D uncertain. Germline assignment: CDR1 GTSNPN and CDR2 SVGIG (reference sequence). CDR3 length equals 16 residues. The V end lost 0 bases, the J end lost 1 base, and 15 bases lay between the germline ends. CDR3 nucleotide sequence: TGTGCCTGGAGTGTACGCACAGAACTACATAACTATGGCTACACCTTC. Its translation is CAWSVRTELHNYGYTF.

This chain links TRBV7-8 with TRBJ2-7; 14 bases fit TRBD2. Trimming at V came to 4 bases and at J to 2 bases, leaving 1 base not matched to a gene. The CDR3 totals 15 residues. The germline V gene encodes CDR1 SGHVS and CDR2 FQNEAQ. CDR3 region: CASSSGLAGAYEQYF. The CDR3 coding sequence is TGTGCCAGCAGCTCGGGACTAGCGGGGGCCTACGAGCAGTACTTC.

The V gene is TRBV28, the J gene TRBJ2-5; no definite D call. Trimming stripped 6 bases from V and 3 bases from J, with 14 bases between. Per the germline V gene, CDR1 is MDHEN and CDR2 is SYDVKM. This CDR3 is 14 amino acids long. The CDR3 DNA follows: TGTGCCAGCAGCTCTAATTACCTAAAAGAGACCCAGTACTTC. This translates into CASSSNYLKETQYF.

This clone was picked up one time. The V call is TRBV11-2, the J call TRBJ1-2, with unresolved D. This CDR3 comprises 15 residues. Trimming left V 1 base short and J 8 bases short, with 17 bases between. The germline gives CDR1 SGHAT, CDR2 FQNNGV. CDR3 protein: CASSLAGPGSRGYTF. Written as DNA, the CDR3 is TGTGCCAGCAGCTTAGCTGGTCCGGGCTCTCGGGGCTACACCTTC.

The rearrangement joins TRBV5-3 to TRBJ2-6, with no clear D. TRBV5-3 is filed as an ORF, its function uncertain. V lost 6 bases to trimming and J lost 1 base, with 11 bases between them. The CDR3 contains 15 residues. The CDR3 loop reads CARTPCESGANVLTF. CDR3 DNA sequence: TGTGCCAGAACCCCCTGCGAATCTGGGGCCAACGTCCTGACTTTC.

This clone occurred once. The V gene is TRBV7-8, the J gene TRBJ2-5; TRBD2 aligns across 14 bases. Trimming removed 4 bases from V and 5 bases from J; junction bases left unmatched: 15. The CDR3 has 19 residues. Germline assignment: CDR1 SGHVS and CDR2 FQNEAQ. In DNA, the CDR3 is TGTGCCAGCAGCTCCCGTGGGACTAGCGGGGGCCTTCCCCGGGAGACCCAGTACTTC. This gives the protein CASSSRGTSGGLPRETQYF.

The sample holds a few counts of this clone. The J gene is TRBJ1-2, the V gene TRBV5-6, with 8 bases fitting TRBD1. The CDR3 contains 14 residues. Germline assignment: CDR1 SGHDT and CDR2 YYEEEE. The V segment lost 2 bases and the J segment 3 bases; nucleotides outside the gene matches: 3. This CDR3 is CASSLDRGDYGYTF. CDR3 coding DNA: TGTGCCAGCAGCTTAGACAGGGGAGACTATGGCTACACCTTC.

The genes are TRBV18 and TRBJ1-1; TRBD1 matches 9 bases. With V trimmed by 0 bases and J by 5 bases, 7 bases remained unmatched. Germline CDR1 KGHSH, CDR2 LQKENI. CDR3 length: 16 residues. CDR3 in DNA: TGTGCCAGCTCACCACCGGGACAGGGTGGAGGGACTGAAGCTTTCTTT. Encoded protein: CASSPPGQGGGTEAFF.

The V gene is TRBV15, the J gene TRBJ2-1, with D uncertain. The CDR3 has 15 residues. In germline, CDR1 is LNHNV, CDR2 YYDKDF (reference sequence). V lost 3 bases, J lost 5 bases, and 14 bases lay in between. The CDR3 nucleotides are TGTGCCACCAGCAGCGTGGCGGATCTAAACAATGAGCAGTTCTTC. This sequence encodes CATSSVADLNNEQFF.

J is TRBJ1-1 and V is TRBV10-3, with D tentatively TRBD1 (6 bases). CDR3 length equals 16 residues. V lost 0 bases and J 5 bases, leaving 16 bases between the germline ends. Germline-derived CDR1 and CDR2 are ENHRY and SYGVKD. CDR3 bases: TGTGCCATCAGTGAGTCGGACCCGGGGGCATATACTGAAGCTTTCTTT. Translated: CAISESDPGAYTEAFF.

The rearrangement joins TRBV7-9 to TRBJ2-7; possible D gene TRBD2, 6 bases. The germline CDR1 and CDR2 sequences are SEHNR and FQNEAQ (reference sequence). V gave up 6 bases and J gave up 3 bases, with 9 bases separating them. CDR3 length: 12 amino acids. In DNA form, the CDR3 reads TGTGCCAGCAGTTTCGGGAGCTACGAGCAGTACTTC. It specifies CASSFGSYEQYF.

In this sample, this clone turned up once. The V gene is TRBV7-2, the J gene TRBJ1-4, with a possible D match to TRBD1 (6 bases). Germline V gives CDR1 SGHTA, CDR2 FQGNSA. V gave up 5 bases and J gave up 6 bases, with 22 bases separating them. The length of the CDR3 is 17 residues. CDR3 protein: CASSPKVRGLYHEKLFF. In nucleotides, the CDR3 is TGTGCCAGCAGCCCCAAGGTTCGGGGGCTTTATCATGAAAAACTGTTTTTT.

This chain connects TRBV30 to TRBJ1-5; tentative D call: TRBD1 (5 bases). Germline V gives CDR1 GTSNPN, CDR2 SVGIG (reference sequence). Trimming pared 1 base from V and 1 base from J, leaving 8 bases between. The CDR3 consists of 14 residues. CDR3 nucleotide sequence: TGTGCCTGGAGTGAGGGGACCAGCAATCAGCCCCAGCATTTT. It encodes CAWSEGTSNQPQHF.

This clone has just one count. V gene TRBV5-4 combines with J gene TRBJ1-4, with D uncertain. Trimming shortened V by 3 bases and J by 4 bases, and 13 bases separated the two germline ends. There are 15 residues in the CDR3. The germline V gene has CDR1 SGHNT and CDR2 YYREEE (reference sequence). This CDR3 is CASSSLTDLNEKLFF. Written as DNA, the CDR3 is TGTGCCAGCAGCTCTCTCACGGACCTTAATGAAAAACTGTTTTTT.

J is TRBJ2-4 and V is TRBV2, with D tentatively TRBD2 (6 bases). The CDR3 covers 14 residues. Germline values: CDR1 SNHLY, CDR2 FYNNEI. V gave up 3 bases and J gave up 8 bases, with 14 bases separating them. The CDR3 reads CASSEGRMRDIQYF. The CDR3 DNA sequence: TGTGCCAGCAGTGAGGGGAGGATGAGGGACATTCAGTACTTC.

The chain has TRBV5-4 and TRBJ2-3, with 8 nucleotides matching TRBD2. Germline trimming cut 4 bases from V and 1 base from J; bases unmatched to any gene: 2. CDR3 size: 14 residues. Germline V gene data show CDR1 as SGHNT and CDR2 as YYREEE (reference sequence). CDR3 loop: CASSNSGGTDTQYF. As DNA, the CDR3 is TGTGCCAGCAGCAATAGCGGGGGCACAGATACGCAGTATTTT.

The CDR3 DNA sequence: TGTGCCAGCAGTCGGGGACAGGGAGTCTACGAGCAGTACTTC. Protein sequence: CASSRGQGVYEQYF. The V gene is TRBV6-5, the J gene TRBJ2-7, with 9 bases lining up with TRBD1. The CDR3 contains 14 residues. Germline CDR1 reads MNHEY; CDR2 reads SVGAGI. Trimming took 5 bases from V and 3 from J; bases not matched to a gene: 5.